These T cell receptor beta chains were read from a single sample in a study of blood T cell repertoires in COVID-19. Clones were read by immunoSEQ multiplex PCR, and TCRdb kept only the in-frame ones, dropping some. The sample includes 350,000 to 450,000 clones, approximately 90% seen only once; the top ten take roughly 0.9%. Sample: PBMCs or T cells enriched from blood (not recorded which). These receptors all come from a woman in her thirties or forties who had been exposed to COVID-19. Both conserved end residues are part of each CDR3. D genes are given only for firm matches. Clone size is not always given. Where it is, it says once, few, many or a class for expanded clones.

J gene: TRBJ1-2; D gene: NA; V gene: TRBV12-3/TRBV12-4; clone size: NA; CDR3 protein: CASSTGNYGYTF; CDR3 DNA: TGTGCCAGCAGCACAGGGAACTATGGCTACACCTTC
J gene: TRBJ2-7; D gene: NA; V gene: TRBV5-1; clone size: once; CDR3 protein: CASSLAGLTYEQYF; CDR3 DNA: TGCGCCAGCAGCTTGGCCGGTCTGACCTACGAGCAGTACTTC
J gene: TRBJ2-7; D gene: TRBD2; V gene: TRBV29-1; clone size: once; CDR3 protein: CSVEGPSGGPSSYEQYF; CDR3 DNA: TGCAGCGTTGAAGGTCCGTCGGGGGGGCCTAGCTCCTACGAGCAGTACTTC
J gene: TRBJ2-5; D gene: TRBD2; V gene: TRBV3-1/TRBV3-2; clone size: NA; CDR3 protein: CASSQDILAGATETQYF; CDR3 DNA: TGTGCCAGCAGCCAAGATATCCTAGCGGGGGCCACGGAGACCCAGTACTTC
J gene: TRBJ2-1; D gene: TRBD2; V gene: TRBV2; clone size: NA; CDR3 protein: CASTREGLGFF; CDR3 DNA: TGTGCCAGCACCCGGGAGGGCCTCGGGTTCTTC
J gene: TRBJ1-4; D gene: NA; V gene: TRBV4-3; clone size: NA; CDR3 protein: CASSQDPPAGRSEKLFF; CDR3 DNA: TGCGCCAGCAGCCAAGACCCCCCGGCGGGTCGTTCAGAAAAACTGTTTTTT
J gene: TRBJ1-1; D gene: NA; V gene: TRBV3-1/TRBV3-2; clone size: once; CDR3 protein: CASSQAGSTEAFF; CDR3 DNA: TGTGCCAGCAGCCAAGCGGGAAGCACTGAAGCTTTCTTT
J gene: TRBJ1-5; D gene: NA; V gene: TRBV30; clone size: NA; CDR3 protein: CAWRGIGEYQPQHF; CDR3 DNA: TGTGCCTGGAGAGGGATTGGGGAGTATCAGCCCCAGCATTTT
J gene: TRBJ1-2; D gene: TRBD1; V gene: TRBV27; clone size: NA; CDR3 protein: CASSPGTGWKYGYTF; CDR3 DNA: TGTGCCAGCAGTCCGGGGACAGGGTGGAAATATGGCTACACCTTC
J gene: TRBJ2-7; D gene: TRBD2; V gene: TRBV7-2; clone size: NA; CDR3 protein: CASSLGLAVVYEQYF; CDR3 DNA: TGTGCCAGCAGCTTGGGCCTAGCGGTCGTTTACGAGCAGTACTTC
J gene: TRBJ2-1; D gene: NA; V gene: TRBV9; clone size: NA; CDR3 protein: CASSVERRDEQFF; CDR3 DNA: TGTGCCAGCAGCGTAGAGCGCAGGGATGAGCAGTTCTTC
J gene: TRBJ1-6; D gene: TRBD1; V gene: TRBV5-1; clone size: NA; CDR3 protein: CASSEATGTGHSPLHF; CDR3 DNA: TGCGCCAGCAGCGAAGCTACCGGGACAGGACATTCACCCCTCCACTTT
J gene: TRBJ2-3; D gene: NA; V gene: TRBV29-1; clone size: NA; CDR3 protein: CSATGPTDTQYF; CDR3 DNA: TGCAGCGCCACAGGGCCAACAGATACGCAGTATTTT
J gene: TRBJ2-2; D gene: TRBD2; V gene: TRBV7-2; clone size: NA; CDR3 protein: CASSLWTSGGIGELFF; CDR3 DNA: TGTGCCAGCAGCCTTTGGACTAGCGGAGGTATCGGGGAGCTGTTTTTT
J gene: TRBJ2-5; D gene: TRBD1; V gene: TRBV15; clone size: NA; CDR3 protein: CATRGTGRQETQYF; CDR3 DNA: TGTGCCACCAGGGGGACAGGGCGCCAAGAGACCCAGTACTTC
J gene: TRBJ1-2; D gene: TRBD1; V gene: TRBV19; clone size: NA; CDR3 protein: CATQDRGRNYGYTF; CDR3 DNA: TGTGCCACCCAAGACAGGGGACGAAACTATGGCTACACCTTC
J gene: TRBJ1-5; D gene: NA; V gene: TRBV5-5; clone size: NA; CDR3 protein: CASSPFGQNQPQHF; CDR3 DNA: TGTGCCAGCAGCCCTTTCGGACAGAATCAGCCCCAGCATTTT
J gene: TRBJ2-1; D gene: NA; V gene: TRBV30; clone size: NA; CDR3 protein: CAWSASSAGRAYNEQFF; CDR3 DNA: TGTGCCTGGAGTGCCTCCAGCGCGGGACGAGCCTACAATGAGCAGTTCTTC
J gene: TRBJ1-2; D gene: NA; V gene: TRBV12-3/TRBV12-4; clone size: once; CDR3 protein: CASSSPPKYGYTF; CDR3 DNA: TGTGCCAGCAGCTCCCCCCCTAAATATGGCTACACCTTC